Described below is a single T cell receptor beta chain sequence and its context. V dropped 2 bases and J dropped 1 base, with 10 bases sitting between them. Germline CDR1 is MNHEY and CDR2 is SMNVEV (reference sequence). The CDR3 has 15 amino acids. The entry originates in a study of T cell changes during pregnancy in multiple sclerosis. Only in-frame clones appear in the TCRdb table, and some are missing; sequencing was by immunoSEQ multiplex PCR. The sample holds about 68,000 clones, around 90% seen once. The sequences come from peripheral blood, collected in the second trimester of pregnancy. The clonotype was recovered from a female donor in good health, enrolled as a control in a pregnancy study. The rearrangement uses TRBV27 and TRBJ2-3; no firm D call. The DNA of the CDR3 is TGTGCCAGCAGTTTAGGAGTTACACGCACAGATACGCAGTATTTT. Translated, it gives CASSLGVTRTDTQYF.